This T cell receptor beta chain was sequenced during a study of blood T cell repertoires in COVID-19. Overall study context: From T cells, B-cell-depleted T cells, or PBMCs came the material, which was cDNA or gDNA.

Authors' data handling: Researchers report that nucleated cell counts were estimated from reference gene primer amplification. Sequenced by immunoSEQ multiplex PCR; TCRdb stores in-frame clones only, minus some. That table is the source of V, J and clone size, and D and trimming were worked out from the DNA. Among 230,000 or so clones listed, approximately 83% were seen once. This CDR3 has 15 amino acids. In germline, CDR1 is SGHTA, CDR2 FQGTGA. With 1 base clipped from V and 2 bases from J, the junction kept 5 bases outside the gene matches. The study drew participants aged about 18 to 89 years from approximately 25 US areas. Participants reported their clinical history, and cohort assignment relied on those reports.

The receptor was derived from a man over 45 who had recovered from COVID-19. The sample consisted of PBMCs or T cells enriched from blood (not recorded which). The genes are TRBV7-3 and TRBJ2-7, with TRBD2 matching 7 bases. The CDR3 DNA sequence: TGTGCCAGCAGCTTAAGGTCTAGCGGCCCCTACGAGCAGTACTTC. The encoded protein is CASSLRSSGPYEQYF.